The next 28 T cell receptor beta chains were all read from a single sample in a study of cytomegalovirus exposure and HLA in healthy donors. With 60 Vbeta and 13 Jbeta primers, the PCR was carried out. Using immunoSEQ multiplex PCR, the repertoire was profiled, and TCRdb retains in-frame clones only, with some absent. The table lists 90,000 or so clones, roughly 82% of them singletons, with about 3.7% in the top ten. The sequencing sample was made of PBMCs. The origin of the receptors is a man aged 30 to 45 in good health and CMV-seropositive.

In its sample, this clone was seen a few times. CDR3 region: CASLISGSDEQFF. CDR3 in DNA: TGTGCCAGCCTGATTAGCGGGAGTGATGAGCAGTTCTTC. The chain is built from TRBV11-2 and TRBJ2-1; 9 bases fit TRBD2. The ends lost 8 bases at V and 8 bases at J; junction bases unmatched: 7. Germline loops: CDR1 SGHAT, CDR2 FQNNGV. The CDR3 consists of 13 residues.

V and J are TRBV18 and TRBJ2-2, with 9 positions matching TRBD2. The trim removed 3 bases at V and 5 bases at J, leaving 7 bases unmatched. Per the germline V gene, CDR1 is KGHSH and CDR2 is LQKENI. The CDR3 contains 16 residues. CDR3 protein: CASSPASSGATGELFF. The CDR3 nucleotides read TGTGCCAGCTCACCGGCCTCTAGCGGGGCGACCGGGGAGCTGTTTTTT.

This clone has a single count. Other DNA sequences in this sample translate to the same CDR3. The chain uses TRBV5-1 and TRBJ2-1; TRBD2 is a possible D gene (5 bases). CDR3 length: 16 residues. CDR1 and CDR2 from the germline V gene are SGHRS and YFSETQ. The V end lost 0 bases, the J end lost 0 bases, and 10 bases lay between the germline ends. DNA of the CDR3: TGCGCCAGCAGCTTGGGATCGGGGAGCTCCTACAATGAGCAGTTCTTC. This sequence encodes CASSLGSGSSYNEQFF.

In this sample, this clone turned up once. This chain connects TRBV5-1 to TRBJ2-5; the D gene is possibly TRBD2 (5 bases). The tail of the sequence fits TRBJ2-7 better, so the J call may be wrong. The V gene's germline CDR1 is SGHRS and CDR2 YFSETQ. The CDR3 has 13 residues. The CDR3 nucleotides are TGCGCCAGCAGCTTGGGGGAGTCATACGAGCAGTACTTC. It yields the protein CASSLGESYEQYF.

This rearrangement joins TRBV27 to TRBJ2-7; TRBD1 agrees at 8 bases. Per the germline V gene, CDR1 is MNHEY and CDR2 is SMNVEV (reference sequence). The CDR3 has 15 amino acids. V gave up 5 bases and J gave up 3 bases; unmatched junction bases: 9. Here the CDR3 reads CASSPGTGGIYEQYF. CDR3 nucleotide sequence: TGTGCCAGCAGTCCCGGGACAGGTGGGATCTACGAGCAGTACTTC.

The genes are TRBV5-5 and TRBJ1-2; a possible D gene is TRBD1 (5 bases). V dropped 4 bases and J dropped 6 bases, with 16 bases sitting between them. The CDR3 has 14 residues. Germline values: CDR1 SGHKS, CDR2 YYEKEE (reference sequence). For the CDR3, the DNA is TGTGCCAGCAGCCCGGAACAGGTTTTTCATGGCTACACCTTC. Translated, it gives CASSPEQVFHGYTF.

The V call is TRBV5-4, the J call TRBJ2-1, with TRBD1 identical over 9 bases. This CDR3 is built from 15 residues. Trimming removed 5 bases from V and 2 bases from J; junction bases left unmatched: 5. Germline loops: CDR1 SGHNT, CDR2 YYREEE (reference sequence). The CDR3 here is CASSKDRGAYNEQFF. The CDR3 DNA is TGTGCCAGCAGTAAGGACAGGGGAGCCTACAATGAGCAGTTCTTC.

This clone was observed once. The rearrangement links TRBV28 to TRBJ1-2; D may be TRBD1 (5 bases). CDR3 size: 11 residues. Per the germline V gene, CDR1 is MDHEN and CDR2 is SYDVKM. V was shortened by 9 bases and J by 4 bases, with 9 bases between the two germline ends. Written as DNA, the CDR3 is TGTGCCAGTGGGGACTCCTATGGCTACACCTTC. Translating it yields CASGDSYGYTF.

This clone was recorded only once. The rearrangement uses TRBV19 and TRBJ2-3; no reliable D call. The CDR3 covers 17 residues. Germline-derived CDR1 and CDR2 are LNHDA and SQIVND (reference sequence). V gave up 0 bases and J gave up 5 bases, with 18 bases separating them. CDR3 protein: CASSIDRLRALGDTQYF. The CDR3 nucleotides are TGTGCCAGTAGTATAGACCGTCTGAGAGCGTTAGGAGATACGCAGTATTTT.

J is TRBJ2-2 and V is TRBV19, with a possible D match to TRBD2 (5 bases). The ends were cut back, 7 bases at V and 5 bases at J, with 14 bases in the middle. The CDR3 runs 14 residues. Germline V gene sequence: CDR1 LNHDA, CDR2 SQIVND (reference sequence). CDR3 sequence: CASIGSRGTGELFF. CDR3 bases: TGTGCCAGTATAGGGTCCAGAGGGACCGGGGAGCTGTTTTTT.

Comments on this clone: The junction differs from germline at one of its ends, possibly a read error. V is TRBV7-9 and J is TRBJ1-1; TRBD1 might be the D (6 bases). The germline CDR1 and CDR2 sequences are SEHNR and FQNEAQ (reference sequence). There are 12 residues in the CDR3. Here the CDR3 reads CSSSEGDTEAFF. CDR3 coding DNA: TGTTCCAGCAGCGAGGGGGACACTGAAGCTTTCTTT.

The chain couples TRBV5-1 to TRBJ2-7, with TRBD1 identical over 8 bases. Germline CDR1 SGHRS, CDR2 YFSETQ. J was trimmed by 2 bases and V by 5 bases; bases with no gene match: 6. The CDR3 sequence is 14 residues long. CDR3 sequence (DNA): TGCGCCAGCAGTCGCGGGACAGGAACCTACGAGCAGTACTTC. This codes for CASSRGTGTYEQYF.

This chain uses TRBV6-6 with TRBJ1-2; no clear D. The CDR3 is 14 residues long. Trimming removed 2 bases at V and 4 bases at J, with 11 bases between. CDR1 is MNHNY, CDR2 SVGAGI, per germline (reference sequence). The CDR3 is CASSYLQAGYGYTF. The DNA of the CDR3 is TGTGCCAGCAGTTACCTGCAGGCCGGCTATGGCTACACCTTC.

This sequence joins TRBV6-4 and TRBJ1-1, with 7 bases matching TRBD1. CDR1 MRHNA and CDR2 SNTAGT come from the germline V gene. The CDR3 runs 15 residues. V shed 3 bases, J shed 3 bases, and the junction held 7 bases outside the gene matches. The CDR3 is CASSEAPGGYTEAFF. The CDR3 coding sequence is TGTGCCAGCAGTGAGGCGCCAGGGGGATACACTGAAGCTTTCTTT.

The CDR3 nucleotides read TGTGCCAGCAGCTTAGTGTATTACAATGAGCAGTTCTTC. Encoded protein: CASSLVYYNEQFF. This chain links TRBV7-2 with TRBJ2-1; D is uncertain. Germline lookup yields CDR1 SGHTA and CDR2 FQGNSA. V was clipped by 1 base and J by 4 bases, with 5 bases between them. This CDR3 has 13 residues.

A note on this clone: One end of the junction is discordant with germline, which a read error may explain. The genes are TRBV18 and TRBJ2-5, with D perhaps TRBD1 (6 bases). The DNA end is a closer match to TRBJ2-7, so the J assignment may be wrong. Looked up from germline, CDR1 is KGHSH and CDR2 is LQKENI. CDR3 length: 14 amino acids. CDR3 DNA: TGTGCCAGCTCCCCACGTACTACAGGGCCCGAGCAGTACTTC. Translation: CASSPRTTGPEQYF.

The genes are TRBV6-6 and TRBJ1-4; possible D gene TRBD1, 6 bases. Trimming stripped 6 bases from V and 7 bases from J, with 15 bases between. Germline CDR1 MNHNY, CDR2 SVGAGI (reference sequence). The CDR3 contains 14 residues. For the CDR3, the DNA is TGTGCCAGCAGAACAGGGTTTGGTATTGAAAAACTGTTTTTT. Translating it yields CASRTGFGIEKLFF.

V usage is TRBV28 and J usage is TRBJ1-5; D remains ambiguous. Germline loops: CDR1 MDHEN, CDR2 SYDVKM. CDR3 size: 13 residues. V lost 7 bases to trimming and J lost 0 bases, with 7 bases between them. The CDR3 region is CASNDYSNQPQHF. Here the CDR3 DNA reads TGTGCCAGCAACGACTATAGCAATCAGCCCCAGCATTTT.

The chain has TRBV6-6 and TRBJ2-5; 9 nucleotides align to TRBD1. V dropped 6 bases and J dropped 3; count of bases not matched to a gene: 5. The CDR3 length is 14 residues. Germline assignment: CDR1 MNHNY and CDR2 SVGAGI (reference sequence). The CDR3 nucleotides read TGTGCCAGCAGCCGGGACAGGGCTAAAGAGACCCAGTACTTC. Translating gives CASSRDRAKETQYF.

Comments on this clone: Other nucleotide sequences in the sample specify the same CDR3. In nucleotides, the CDR3 is TGTGCCAGCAGCGTAGGAACGGGTGCCTACGAGCAGTACTTC. Translating it yields CASSVGTGAYEQYF. The chain employs TRBV9 and TRBJ2-7, with D hard to call. Germline CDR1 reads SGDLS; CDR2 reads YYNGEE. Trimming cost V 0 bases and J 2 bases, with 9 bases left between them. The CDR3 is 14 residues long.

The V and J genes are TRBV10-2 and TRBJ2-7; 7 bases align to TRBD2. The germline V gene has CDR1 WSHSY and CDR2 SAAADI. The ends lost 6 bases at V and 7 bases at J; junction bases unmatched: 6. The length of the CDR3 is 12 residues. CDR3: CASRAGPAEQYF. The DNA of the CDR3 is TGCGCCAGCAGAGCGGGGCCCGCAGAGCAGTACTTC.

The CDR3 DNA reads TGTGCCACCAGCAGAGGCATAGTTAGCGGGGCAAACTACGAGCAGTACTTC. As protein: CATSRGIVSGANYEQYF. The chain uses TRBV15 and TRBJ2-7, with 8 bases matching TRBD2. Germline trimming cut 1 base from V and 3 bases from J; bases unmatched to any gene: 11. Germline V gives CDR1 LNHNV, CDR2 YYDKDF (reference sequence). CDR3 length: 17 residues.

The chain employs TRBV9 and TRBJ2-5; TRBD2 matches at 13 bases. The CDR3 consists of 15 residues. Trimming took 3 bases from V and 5 from J; bases not matched to a gene: 4. Germline V CDR1 and CDR2: SGDLS, YYNGEE. CDR3 bases: TGTGCCAGCAGCGCAGGACTAGCGGGAGCCGAGACCCAGTACTTC. It encodes CASSAGLAGAETQYF.

The chain uses TRBV6-6 and TRBJ2-7; 7 nucleotides align to TRBD2. CDR3 length equals 16 residues. J lost 4 bases, V lost 0 bases, and 9 bases had no gene match. Germline loops: CDR1 MNHNY, CDR2 SVGAGI (reference sequence). Here the CDR3 DNA reads TGTGCCAGCAGTTACTCGCTCCTAGCGGTCCAATACGAGCAGTACTTC. Its protein product is CASSYSLLAVQYEQYF.

This sequence joins TRBV5-6 and TRBJ2-7, with D possibly being TRBD1 (6 bases). The CDR3 runs 13 residues. The V and J ends lost 3 bases and 7 bases respectively, with 14 bases between them. CDR1 and CDR2 from the germline V gene are SGHDT and YYEEEE. DNA for the CDR3: TGTGCCAGCAGCTGGGACACCATCCCAGAGCAGTACTTC. This gives the protein CASSWDTIPEQYF.

This clone occurred once. The rearrangement links TRBV30 to TRBJ1-1; the D gene is possibly TRBD1 (6 bases). V was pared by 2 bases and J by 4 bases, with 26 bases between. This CDR3 has 18 amino acids. CDR1 is GTSNPN, CDR2 SVGIG, per germline (reference sequence). The CDR3 loop is CAWSPIGTYSKRSTEAFF. The CDR3 nucleotides read TGTGCCTGGAGTCCCATTGGGACATACTCCAAACGGAGCACTGAAGCTTTCTTT.

The chain joins TRBV6-6 to TRBJ1-2; the D gene is possibly TRBD1 (5 bases). Germline V gene data show CDR1 as MNHNY and CDR2 as SVGAGI (reference sequence). V was clipped by 7 bases and J by 7 bases, with 16 bases between them. The CDR3 is made up of 13 amino acids. The CDR3 nucleotides read TGTGCCAGCAACCCCCGGGGGGGAAGTGGCTACACCTTC. It specifies CASNPRGGSGYTF.

Worth noting for this clone: This sample includes further DNA sequences coding for the same CDR3. The chain combines TRBV5-1 with TRBJ1-1; 10 bases match TRBD1. Unmatched junction bases numbered 7, after V lost 3 bases and J lost 8 bases. This CDR3 has 14 residues. Germline CDR1 and CDR2: SGHRS and YFSETQ. CDR3 coding DNA: TGCGCCAGCAGCTCGACAGGGGGCGCGACCGAAGCTTTCTTT. Translation gives CASSSTGGATEAFF.